Below are 26 T cell receptor beta chains sequenced from a single sample in a study of identical twins. One entry per CDR3 protein results from TCRdb running MiXCR on the 5' RACE reads. The table has around 510,000 distinct CDR3 sequences, about 13% seen once; the top ten hold 0.8% to 1%. These sequences were also reported in another study, on yellow fever vaccine responses in identical twins.

The sequenced sample consisted of CD4+ T cells sorted from blood. The receptors derive from a woman aged 18-29 years in good health.

The rearrangement uses TRBV28 and TRBJ2-7; a possible D gene is TRBD2 (5 bases). The CDR3 loop spans 14 amino acids. V gave up 3 bases and J gave up 0 bases, with 9 bases separating them. The germline V gene encodes CDR1 MDHEN and CDR2 SYDVKM. The DNA of the CDR3 is TGTGCCAGCAGTTTCGTCCGGGACTCCTACGAGCAGTACTTC. Translation: CASSFVRDSYEQYF. The variable domain in full, with the rest retrieved from reference TRBV28 and TRBJ2-7, is DVKVTQSSRYLVKRTGEKVFLECVQDMDHENMFWYRQDPGLGLRLIYFSYDVKMKEKGDIPEGYSVSREKKERFSLILESASTNQTSMYLCASSFVRDSYEQYFGPGTRLTVT.

The rearrangement joins TRBV12-3 or TRBV12-4 to TRBJ2-7; D not certain. This CDR3 comprises 16 residues. Deletions cut 2 bases from V and 0 bases from J, with 14 bases between. The CDR3 DNA reads as TGTGCCAGCAGTTTATTGTCTAGAGGACCCTCCTACGAGCAGTACTTC. This gives the protein CASSLLSRGPSYEQYF.

This clonotype has at least ten counts. The CDR3, as DNA: TGTGCCACCAGCAGAGATCGGGGCGGATCGGGCAATGAGCAGTTCTTC. Its protein is CATSRDRGGSGNEQFF. This chain joins TRBV15 and TRBJ2-1; D is perhaps TRBD1 or TRBD2 (5 bases each). The CDR3 spans 16 residues. Germline CDR1 reads LNHNV; CDR2 reads YYDKDF (reference sequence). The V end lost 0 bases, the J end lost 6 bases, and 15 bases lay between the germline ends.

This clonotype turned up a few times. The V and J genes are TRBV5-5 and TRBJ2-2, with a tentative D call TRBD1 (5 bases). Germline V gene data show CDR1 as SGHKS and CDR2 as YYEKEE (reference sequence). The CDR3 runs to 13 residues. V shed 4 bases and J shed 7 bases, with 11 bases lying between them. CDR3 sequence reads: CASSPGWVGELFF. CDR3 sequence (DNA): TGTGCCAGCAGCCCAGGGTGGGTCGGGGAGCTGTTTTTT.

The gene calls are TRBV5-1 and TRBJ2-4, with 16 bases lining up with TRBD2. CDR3 length: 18 amino acids. V was pared by 4 bases and J by 1 base, with 5 bases of the junction left unmatched. Germline loops: CDR1 SGHRS, CDR2 YFSETQ. CDR3: CASSGGLAGGLAKNIQYF. CDR3 nucleotides: TGCGCCAGCAGCGGGGGACTAGCGGGGGGGCTCGCCAAAAACATTCAGTACTTC.

This clonotype has only a few counts. The rearrangement uses TRBV5-1 and TRBJ2-5, with TRBD2 matching 7 bases. Trimming removed 4 bases from V and 5 bases from J; junction bases left unmatched: 11. The germline V gene has CDR1 SGHRS and CDR2 YFSETQ. The CDR3 contains 15 residues. CDR3 loop: CASSATTSRPETQYF. The DNA of the CDR3 is TGCGCCAGCAGCGCAACGACTAGCCGCCCGGAGACCCAGTACTTC.

This clonotype was seen a few times. The chain couples TRBV30 to TRBJ2-1; D is unresolved. There are 11 residues in the CDR3. Deletions cut 0 bases from V and 13 bases from J, with 10 bases between. Germline V CDR1 and CDR2: GTSNPN, SVGIG (reference sequence). The CDR3 region is CAWSVMQPQFF. The CDR3 region has the DNA TGTGCCTGGAGTGTAATGCAGCCCCAGTTCTTC.

This clonotype was seen only a few times. The chain recombines TRBV6-4 with TRBJ2-4; 8 nucleotides line up with TRBD1. The V gene end was trimmed by 7 bases and the J gene end by 3 bases; junction bases not matched to a gene: 8. This CDR3 region has 15 residues. The germline CDR1 and CDR2 sequences are MRHNA and SNTAGT. For the CDR3, the DNA is TGTGCCAGCAATCCCAGGGGGCGTGTCAAAAACATTCAGTACTTC. Its protein is CASNPRGRVKNIQYF.

The chain recombines TRBV7-2 with TRBJ2-1; D ambiguous. Trimming took 3 bases from V and 0 from J, leaving 6 bases between them. The CDR3 has 14 amino acids. Germline CDR1 reads SGHTA; CDR2 reads FQGNSA. The CDR3 sequence is CASSFVSSYNEQFF. The CDR3, as DNA: TGTGCCAGCAGCTTTGTTTCCTCCTACAATGAGCAGTTCTTC.

This clonotype was seen at least ten times. The J gene is TRBJ2-3, the V gene TRBV20-1; 13 nucleotides match TRBD2. V trimming: 5 bases; J trimming: 6 bases; junction bases outside the gene matches: 11. The CDR3 spans 16 residues. In germline, CDR1 is DFQATT, CDR2 SNEGSKA (reference sequence). This chain's CDR3 is CSAPSTSGGASDTQYF. The CDR3 nucleotides read TGCAGTGCTCCCTCTACTAGCGGGGGGGCGTCGGATACGCAGTATTTT.

The table lists this clonotype with a few counts. This chain connects TRBV6-2 or TRBV6-3 to TRBJ2-1; D remains ambiguous. CDR3 length equals 13 residues. Germline CDR1 and CDR2: MNHEY and SVGEGT. V was pared by 4 bases and J by 7 bases, with 11 bases between. CDR3 in amino acids: CASSSTAQNEQFF. CDR3 nucleotides: TGTGCCAGCAGTTCAACCGCCCAGAATGAGCAGTTCTTC.

This clonotype was seen a handful of times. The J gene is TRBJ2-2, the V gene TRBV7-2; 7 bases agree with TRBD2. CDR3 length: 17 amino acids. Germline V lookup: CDR1 SGHTA, CDR2 FQGNSA. Trimming removed 2 bases from V and 2 bases from J; junction bases left unmatched: 8. The CDR3 DNA sequence: TGTGCCAGCAGCTTACCCACACTAGCGAGCAACACCGGGGAGCTGTTTTTT. Its translation is CASSLPTLASNTGELFF. The whole variable domain, filled in from reference TRBV7-2 and TRBJ2-2, reads GAGVSQSPSNKVTEKGKDVELRCDPISGHTALYWYRQSLGQGLEFLIYFQGNSAPDKSGLPSDRFSAERTGGSVSTLTIQRTQQEDSAVYLCASSLPTLASNTGELFFGEGSRLTVL.

In its sample, this clonotype was seen a few times. The chain uses TRBV5-6 and TRBJ2-7; TRBD2 might be the D (5 bases). CDR1 SGHDT and CDR2 YYEEEE come from the germline V gene. The CDR3 contains 16 residues. V was shortened by 0 bases and J by 4 bases, with 17 bases between the two germline ends. CDR3 amino acids: CASSLAPAEVSYEQYF. The CDR3 bases are TGTGCCAGCAGCTTGGCCCCAGCGGAAGTGTCTTACGAGCAGTACTTC.

The table lists this clonotype with many counts. The chain is built from TRBV7-6 and TRBJ2-1, with 14 bases matching TRBD2. Germline values: CDR1 SGHVS, CDR2 FNYEAQ. Losses at the gene ends were 2 bases for V and 7 bases for J; bases not matched to a gene: 13. This CDR3 is 19 amino acids long. CDR3 region: CASSLRRLAGGVFGNEQFF. CDR3 sequence (DNA): TGTGCCAGCAGCTTAAGGAGACTAGCGGGGGGGGTTTTTGGAAATGAGCAGTTCTTC.

This chain joins TRBV4-2 and TRBJ1-6; TRBD1 matches 7 bases. The CDR3 extends over 15 amino acids. CDR1 and CDR2 from the germline V gene are LGHNA and YNFKEQ. The V gene end was trimmed by 5 bases and the J gene end by 7 bases; junction bases not matched to a gene: 8. CDR3 in amino acids: CASSSSGTENSPLHF. In nucleotides, the CDR3 is TGTGCCAGCAGCTCTTCCGGGACAGAAAATTCACCCCTCCACTTT.

The chain recombines TRBV6-2 or TRBV6-3 with TRBJ2-1, with no clear D. Per germline, CDR1 MNHEY and CDR2 SVGEGT. Trimming removed 7 bases from V and 4 bases from J, with 14 bases in between. This CDR3 contains 14 residues. Here the CDR3 DNA reads TGTGCCAGCACCCAAACCCCCTCTTACAATGAGCAGTTCTTC. Residues: CASTQTPSYNEQFF.

This chain joins TRBV29-1 and TRBJ2-3; TRBD2 agrees at 10 bases. The V segment lost 0 bases and the J segment 4 bases; nucleotides outside the gene matches: 13. Germline-derived CDR1 and CDR2 are SQVTM and ANQGSEA. CDR3 length equals 18 residues. CDR3 in amino acids: CSVEDLRPSGGAADTQYF. CDR3 DNA: TGCAGCGTTGAAGATCTGCGACCCAGCGGGGGGGCCGCAGATACGCAGTATTTT.

This chain links TRBV6-2 or TRBV6-3 with TRBJ2-3; D remains unclear. Trimming pared 6 bases from V and 2 bases from J, leaving 15 bases between. Germline values: CDR1 MNHEY, CDR2 SVGEGT. CDR3 length equals 15 residues. The CDR3 sequence: CASRPHLRDTDTQYF. The DNA for the CDR3 is TGTGCCAGCAGGCCCCATTTGCGAGACACAGATACGCAGTATTTT.

The sample holds a few counts of this clonotype. V gene TRBV5-1 combines with J gene TRBJ2-5; D not resolved. Trimming pared 4 bases from V and 3 bases from J, leaving 10 bases between. Germline V gene data show CDR1 as SGHRS and CDR2 as YFSETQ. This CDR3 comprises 13 residues. The CDR3 DNA sequence: TGCGCCAGCAGCGGCAAGCCTGAAGAGACCCAGTACTTC. It yields the protein CASSGKPEETQYF. Looking up the rest from reference TRBV5-1 and TRBJ2-5 gives the full variable domain: KAGVTQTPRYLIKTRGQQVTLSCSPISGHRSVSWYQQTPGQGLQFLFEYFSETQRNKGNFPGRFSGRQFSNSRSEMNVSTLELGDSALYLCASSGKPEETQYFGPGTRLLVL.

This clonotype was found a few times. This chain connects TRBV2 to TRBJ2-7; D assignment may be TRBD1 or TRBD2 (6 bases each). Germline V gene sequence: CDR1 SNHLY, CDR2 FYNNEI. This CDR3 has 15 amino acids. V was clipped by 1 base and J by 7 bases, with 17 bases between them. CDR3 loop: CASSEEGLQGREQYF. The CDR3 nucleotides are TGTGCCAGCAGTGAAGAGGGGCTCCAGGGGAGGGAGCAGTACTTC.

This chain joins TRBV5-6 and TRBJ2-2; D is unresolved. CDR3 length: 16 residues. V lost 0 bases and J 1 base, leaving 10 bases between the germline ends. Per the germline V gene, CDR1 is SGHDT and CDR2 is YYEEEE. As DNA, the CDR3 is TGTGCCAGCAGCTTGGCGTCCGATTGGAACACCGGGGAGCTGTTTTTT. As protein: CASSLASDWNTGELFF.

This clonotype was recorded many times. The chain carries TRBV27 and TRBJ2-5; tentatively, D is TRBD1 (5 bases). Trimming took off 5 bases at V and 4 bases at J, with 11 bases between the two ends. The CDR3 has 13 amino acids. Germline assignment: CDR1 MNHEY and CDR2 SMNVEV (reference sequence). The CDR3 coding sequence is TGTGCCAGCAGTAGGCAGGGTGGAGAGACCCAGTACTTC. This translates into CASSRQGGETQYF.

This clonotype has more than one count but fewer than ten. This sequence joins TRBV3-1 and TRBJ2-1; 10 bases fit TRBD1. The V gene's germline CDR1 is LGHDT and CDR2 YNNKEL (reference sequence). V shed 2 bases and J 0 bases; nucleotides not matched to a gene: 7. This CDR3 has 18 amino acids. For the CDR3, the DNA is TGTGCCAGCAGCCAAAAGACAGGGGGCGGGGGCTCCTACAATGAGCAGTTCTTC. Translating gives CASSQKTGGGGSYNEQFF.

This clonotype was observed a few times. This chain links TRBV30 with TRBJ2-6; D call uncertain. V gave up 2 bases and J gave up 0 bases, with 8 bases separating them. The CDR3 runs 15 residues. Germline CDR1 is GTSNPN and CDR2 is SVGIG (reference sequence). CDR3 coding DNA: TGTGCCTGGAGTAGACACCTCTCTGGGGCCAACGTCCTGACTTTC. Residues: CAWSRHLSGANVLTF.

This rearrangement joins TRBV7-9 to TRBJ2-2, with 8 bases identical to TRBD2. The CDR3 length is 15 residues. Germline V gene data show CDR1 as SEHNR and CDR2 as FQNEAQ (reference sequence). V was pared by 0 bases and J by 7 bases, with 4 bases of the junction left unmatched. CDR3 in amino acids: CASSLAGLEVGELFF. CDR3 coding DNA: TGTGCCAGCAGCTTAGCGGGACTAGAGGTCGGGGAGCTGTTTTTT.

The chain combines TRBV12-3 or TRBV12-4 with TRBJ1-5; no clear D gene. Trimming shortened V by 2 bases and J by 9 bases, and 11 bases separated the two germline ends. The CDR3 contains 13 residues. The CDR3 DNA reads as TGTGCCAGCAGTTTACCGGGGATTTCGCCCCAGCATTTT. Encoded protein: CASSLPGISPQHF.